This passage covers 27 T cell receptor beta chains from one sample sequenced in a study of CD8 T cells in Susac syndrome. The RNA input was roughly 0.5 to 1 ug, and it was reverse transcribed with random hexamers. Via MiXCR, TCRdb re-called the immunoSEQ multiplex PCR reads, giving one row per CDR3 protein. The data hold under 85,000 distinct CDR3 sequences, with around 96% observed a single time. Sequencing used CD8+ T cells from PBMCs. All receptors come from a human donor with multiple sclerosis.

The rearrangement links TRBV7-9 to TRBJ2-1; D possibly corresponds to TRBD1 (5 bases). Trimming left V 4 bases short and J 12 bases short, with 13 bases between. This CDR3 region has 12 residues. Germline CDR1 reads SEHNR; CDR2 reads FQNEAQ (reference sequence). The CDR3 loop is CASSSDGAGQFF. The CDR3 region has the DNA TGTGCCAGCAGCTCAGATGGGGCAGGGCAGTTCTTC.

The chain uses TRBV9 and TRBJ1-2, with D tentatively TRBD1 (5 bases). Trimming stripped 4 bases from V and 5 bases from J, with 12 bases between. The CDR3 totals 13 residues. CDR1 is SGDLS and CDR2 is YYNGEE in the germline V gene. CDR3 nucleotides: TGTGCCAGCAGCCCCGGGGACGAGTATGGCTACACCTTC. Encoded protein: CASSPGDEYGYTF.

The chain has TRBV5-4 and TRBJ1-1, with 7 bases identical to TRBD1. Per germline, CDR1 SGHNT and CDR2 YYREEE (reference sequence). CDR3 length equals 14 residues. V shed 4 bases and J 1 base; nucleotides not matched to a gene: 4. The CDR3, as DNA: TGTGCCAGCAGCGGTTACAGGGGGAACACTGAAGCTTTCTTT. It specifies CASSGYRGNTEAFF.

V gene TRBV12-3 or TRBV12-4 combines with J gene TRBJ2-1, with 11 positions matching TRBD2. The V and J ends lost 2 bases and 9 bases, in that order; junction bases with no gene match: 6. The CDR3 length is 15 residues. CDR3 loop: CASSLIAGGRGEQFF. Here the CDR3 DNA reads TGTGCCAGCAGTTTAATAGCGGGGGGGCGTGGTGAGCAGTTCTTC.

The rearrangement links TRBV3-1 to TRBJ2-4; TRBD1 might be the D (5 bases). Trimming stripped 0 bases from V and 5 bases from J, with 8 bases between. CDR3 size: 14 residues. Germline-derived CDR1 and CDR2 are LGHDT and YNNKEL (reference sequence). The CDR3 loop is CASSQDREENIQYF. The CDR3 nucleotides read TGTGCCAGCAGCCAAGACAGGGAAGAAAACATTCAGTACTTC.

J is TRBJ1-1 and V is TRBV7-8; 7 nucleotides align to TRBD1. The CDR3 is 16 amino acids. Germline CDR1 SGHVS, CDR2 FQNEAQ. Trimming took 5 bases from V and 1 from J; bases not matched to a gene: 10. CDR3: CASSTNKGAGNTEAFF. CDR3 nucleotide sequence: TGTGCCAGCAGCACCAACAAGGGGGCAGGGAACACTGAAGCTTTCTTT.

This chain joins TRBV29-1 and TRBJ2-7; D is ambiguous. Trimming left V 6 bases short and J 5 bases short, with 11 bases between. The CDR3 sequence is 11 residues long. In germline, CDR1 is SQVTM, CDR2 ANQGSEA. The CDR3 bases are TGCAGCGTCGCGCCTCCCCACGAGCAGTACTTC. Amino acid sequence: CSVAPPHEQYF.

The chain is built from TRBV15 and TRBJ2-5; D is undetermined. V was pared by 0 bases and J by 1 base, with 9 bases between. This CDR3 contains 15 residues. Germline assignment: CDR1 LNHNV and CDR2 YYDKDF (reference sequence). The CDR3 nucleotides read TGTGCCACCAGCAGAGATCTGGGGATCCAAGAGACCCAGTACTTC. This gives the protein CATSRDLGIQETQYF.

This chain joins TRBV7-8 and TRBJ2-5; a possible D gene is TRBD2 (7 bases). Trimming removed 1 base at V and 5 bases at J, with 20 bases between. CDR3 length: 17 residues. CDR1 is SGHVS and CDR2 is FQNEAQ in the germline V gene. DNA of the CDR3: TGTGCCAGCAGCTTAGGGGGAGGGGGGTCCGTCAAGGAGACCCAGTACTTC. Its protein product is CASSLGGGGSVKETQYF.

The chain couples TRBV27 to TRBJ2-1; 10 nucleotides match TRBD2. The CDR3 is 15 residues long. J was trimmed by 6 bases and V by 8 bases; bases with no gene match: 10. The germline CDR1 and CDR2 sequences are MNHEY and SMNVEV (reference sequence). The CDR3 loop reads CASGPGTSASNEQFF. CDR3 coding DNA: TGTGCCAGCGGACCCGGGACTAGCGCTTCCAATGAGCAGTTCTTC.

The CDR3 bases are TGCAGTGCTCGCTCCGGGACAGGGTTTCCTGGCTACACCTTC. It translates to CSARSGTGFPGYTF. J is TRBJ1-2 and V is TRBV20-1; 9 bases align to TRBD1. V lost 5 bases to trimming and J lost 7 bases; unmatched junction nucleotides: 11. Germline lookup yields CDR1 DFQATT and CDR2 SNEGSKA (reference sequence). The CDR3 is made up of 14 amino acids.

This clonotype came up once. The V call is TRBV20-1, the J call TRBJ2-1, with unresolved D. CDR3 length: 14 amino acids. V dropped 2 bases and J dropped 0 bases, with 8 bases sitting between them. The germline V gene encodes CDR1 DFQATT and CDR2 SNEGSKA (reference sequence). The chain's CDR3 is CSARRLASYNEQFF. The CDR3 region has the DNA TGCAGTGCTAGAAGGCTGGCCTCCTACAATGAGCAGTTCTTC.

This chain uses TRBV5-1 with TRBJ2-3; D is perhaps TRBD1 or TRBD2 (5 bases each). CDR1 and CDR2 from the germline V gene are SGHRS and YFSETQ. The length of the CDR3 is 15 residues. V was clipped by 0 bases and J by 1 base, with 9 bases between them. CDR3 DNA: TGCGCCAGCAGCTTGGTGATGGGGGGCACAGATACGCAGTATTTT. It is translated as CASSLVMGGTDTQYF. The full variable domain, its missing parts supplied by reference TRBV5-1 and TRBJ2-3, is KAGVTQTPRYLIKTRGQQVTLSCSPISGHRSVSWYQQTPGQGLQFLFEYFSETQRNKGNFPGRFSGRQFSNSRSEMNVSTLELGDSALYLCASSLVMGGTDTQYFGPGTRLTVL.

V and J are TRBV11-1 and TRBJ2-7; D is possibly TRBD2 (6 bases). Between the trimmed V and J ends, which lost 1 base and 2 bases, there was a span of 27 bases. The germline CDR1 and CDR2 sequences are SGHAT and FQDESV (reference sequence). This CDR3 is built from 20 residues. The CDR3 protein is CASSLVSPRHPGVSTYEQYF. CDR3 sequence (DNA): TGTGCCAGCAGCTTAGTTAGCCCTCGCCATCCGGGGGTTTCCACCTACGAGCAGTACTTC.

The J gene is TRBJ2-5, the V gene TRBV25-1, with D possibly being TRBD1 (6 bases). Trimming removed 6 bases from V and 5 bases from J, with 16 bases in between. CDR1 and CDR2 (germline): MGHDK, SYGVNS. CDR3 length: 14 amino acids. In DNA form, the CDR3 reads TGTGCCAGCAGGCAAGGGGGAGTGGGCGAGACCCAGTACTTC. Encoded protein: CASRQGGVGETQYF.

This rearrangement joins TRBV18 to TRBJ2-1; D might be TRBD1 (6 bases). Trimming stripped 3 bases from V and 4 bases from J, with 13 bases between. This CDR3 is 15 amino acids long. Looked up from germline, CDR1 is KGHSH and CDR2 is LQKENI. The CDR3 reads CASSPTGHNYNEQFF. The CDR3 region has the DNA TGTGCCAGCTCACCCACGGGACACAATTACAATGAGCAGTTCTTC.

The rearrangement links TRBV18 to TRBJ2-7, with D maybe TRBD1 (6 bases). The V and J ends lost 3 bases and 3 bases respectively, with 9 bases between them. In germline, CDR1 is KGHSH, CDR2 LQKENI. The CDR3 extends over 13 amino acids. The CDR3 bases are TGTGCCAGCTCACCTAAGGACAGCTACGAGCAGTACTTC. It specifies CASSPKDSYEQYF.

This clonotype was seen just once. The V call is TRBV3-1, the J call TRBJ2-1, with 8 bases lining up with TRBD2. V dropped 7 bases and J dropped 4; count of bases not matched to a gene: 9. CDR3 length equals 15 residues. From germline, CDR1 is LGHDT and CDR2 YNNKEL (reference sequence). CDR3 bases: TGTGCCAGCAACTCAGGGGCGGGGGGATACAATGAGCAGTTCTTC. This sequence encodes CASNSGAGGYNEQFF.

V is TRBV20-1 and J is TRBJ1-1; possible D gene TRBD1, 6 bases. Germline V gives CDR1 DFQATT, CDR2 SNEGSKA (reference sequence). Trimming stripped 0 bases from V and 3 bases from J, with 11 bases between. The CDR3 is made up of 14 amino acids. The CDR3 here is CSAREQGLDTEAFF. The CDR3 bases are TGCAGTGCTAGAGAACAGGGCCTAGACACTGAAGCTTTCTTT.

This chain's CDR3 is CSVEDLSGGPAREQFF. The CDR3 nucleotides read TGCAGCGTTGAAGATCTTAGTGGGGGACCCGCTCGTGAGCAGTTCTTC. This chain connects TRBV29-1 to TRBJ2-1; the D call may be TRBD1 or TRBD2 (5 bases each). The CDR3 has 16 amino acids. The germline CDR1 and CDR2 sequences are SQVTM and ANQGSEA. Trimming left V 0 bases short and J 9 bases short, with 21 bases between.

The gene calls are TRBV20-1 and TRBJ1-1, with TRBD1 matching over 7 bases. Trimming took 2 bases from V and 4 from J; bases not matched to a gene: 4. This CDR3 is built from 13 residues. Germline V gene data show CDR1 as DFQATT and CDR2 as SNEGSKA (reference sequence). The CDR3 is CSARWRGPTEAFF. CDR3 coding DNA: TGCAGTGCTAGATGGAGGGGGCCCACTGAAGCTTTCTTT.

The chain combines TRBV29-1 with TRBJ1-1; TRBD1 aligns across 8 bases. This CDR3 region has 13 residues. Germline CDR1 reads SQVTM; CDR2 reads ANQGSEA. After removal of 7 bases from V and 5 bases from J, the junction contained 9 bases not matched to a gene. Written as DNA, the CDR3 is TGCAGCGGTAGACAGGGGAAGGGTACTGAAGCTTTCTTT. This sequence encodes CSGRQGKGTEAFF.

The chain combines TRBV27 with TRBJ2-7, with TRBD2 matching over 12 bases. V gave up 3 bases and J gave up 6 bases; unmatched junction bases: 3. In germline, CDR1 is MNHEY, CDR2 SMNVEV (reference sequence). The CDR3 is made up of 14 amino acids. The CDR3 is CASSFGLAGFEQYF. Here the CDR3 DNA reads TGTGCCAGCAGTTTTGGACTAGCGGGGTTCGAGCAGTACTTC.

CDR3 sequence: CATNKVPSRNNEQFF. The CDR3 DNA is TGTGCCACCAACAAGGTGCCCAGCCGCAACAATGAGCAGTTCTTC. J is TRBJ2-1 and V is TRBV15, with D unclear. The CDR3 is 15 amino acids. The ends were cut back, 7 bases at V and 5 bases at J, with 18 bases in the middle. Germline CDR1 reads LNHNV; CDR2 reads YYDKDF (reference sequence).

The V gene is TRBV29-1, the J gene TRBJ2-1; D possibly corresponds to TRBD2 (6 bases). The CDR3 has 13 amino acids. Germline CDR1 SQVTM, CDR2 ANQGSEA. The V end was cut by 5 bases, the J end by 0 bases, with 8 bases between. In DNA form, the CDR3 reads TGCAGCGTTTCCGGGGGCTCCTACAATGAGCAGTTCTTC. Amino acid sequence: CSVSGGSYNEQFF.

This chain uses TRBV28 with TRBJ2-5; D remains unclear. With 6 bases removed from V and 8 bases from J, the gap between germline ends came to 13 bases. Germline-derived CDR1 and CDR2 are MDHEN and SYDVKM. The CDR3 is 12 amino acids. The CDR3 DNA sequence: TGTGCCAGCAGCCCCGGGTCGCTTACCCAGTACTTC. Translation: CASSPGSLTQYF.

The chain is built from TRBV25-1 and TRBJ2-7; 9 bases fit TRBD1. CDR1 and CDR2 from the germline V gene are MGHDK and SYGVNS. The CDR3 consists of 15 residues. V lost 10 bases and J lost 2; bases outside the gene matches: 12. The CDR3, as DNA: TGTGCCACCCTTGTCACCGGGACAGGGACCTACGAGCAGTACTTC. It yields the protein CATLVTGTGTYEQYF.